These 25 T cell receptor beta chains came from one sample sequenced in a study of beta chain features in type 1 diabetes. No cognate antigen is known for these TCRs. Points from the study as a whole: Moderately but significantly shorter TCRB CDR3s were found in Type 1 diabetes patients in all four CD4+ subsets.

Sequencing targeted expressed TCRB transcripts, as all isolated RNA had been reverse transcribed. Using immunoSEQ multiplex PCR, the repertoire was profiled, and TCRdb retains in-frame clones only, with some absent. Of more than 550,000 clones in the sample, over 11% were seen once. Sequences were obtained from naive CD4+ T cells from blood. These receptors came from a man aged 18 to 30 with type 1 diabetes.

This clone turned up a few times. The chain links TRBV29-1 to TRBJ1-1, with D maybe TRBD1 (6 bases). The CDR3 extends over 14 amino acids. V lost 7 bases to trimming and J lost 2 bases, with 17 bases between them. Germline V gives CDR1 SQVTM, CDR2 ANQGSEA. CDR3 loop: CSATQGPRNTEAFF. Written as DNA, the CDR3 is TGCAGCGCTACACAGGGACCCCGCAACACTGAAGCTTTCTTT.

The chain has TRBV28 and TRBJ2-5; 8 bases align to TRBD1. Germline CDR1 MDHEN, CDR2 SYDVKM. The trim removed 3 bases at V and 4 bases at J, leaving 4 bases unmatched. The CDR3 has 14 residues. The CDR3 region is CASSFPGGLETQYF. In nucleotides, the CDR3 is TGTGCCAGCAGTTTCCCAGGGGGCTTAGAGACCCAGTACTTC.

This clone was counted only a few times. The V call is TRBV19, the J call TRBJ2-1; D is uncertain. The CDR3 has 12 residues. Germline V gene data show CDR1 as LNHDA and CDR2 as SQIVND (reference sequence). V was trimmed by 3 bases and J by 13 bases, leaving 13 bases between them. The CDR3 DNA reads as TGTGCCAGTAGTATTGGCTGGGCCTCACAGTTCTTC. Protein: CASSIGWASQFF.

This chain links TRBV4-3 with TRBJ2-1, with TRBD1 matching over 9 bases. CDR3 length: 17 amino acids. Trimming cost V 0 bases and J 8 bases; bases outside gene matches: 11. Germline V gene lookup returns CDR1 LGHNA and CDR2 YSLEER. CDR3 protein: CASSQDAQGARLHEQFF. Here the CDR3 DNA reads TGCGCCAGCAGCCAAGATGCACAGGGGGCCAGGCTGCATGAGCAGTTCTTC.

This clone was detected a few times. The chain joins TRBV30 to TRBJ1-2; D not certain. This CDR3 is built from 14 residues. Germline lookup yields CDR1 GTSNPN and CDR2 SVGIG (reference sequence). V lost 0 bases and J 4 bases, leaving 12 bases between the germline ends. In nucleotides, the CDR3 is TGTGCCTGGAGTGTGGTAGGAAGGATCTATGGCTACACCTTC. It translates to CAWSVVGRIYGYTF.

CDR3 DNA: TGTGCCAGCAGCTTAACGGGAGTAGAGACCCAGTACTTC. It specifies CASSLTGVETQYF. The J gene is TRBJ2-5, the V gene TRBV7-9, with D maybe TRBD2 (6 bases). Germline CDR1 is SEHNR and CDR2 is FQNEAQ (reference sequence). This CDR3 has 13 residues. With 2 bases removed from V and 4 bases from J, the gap between germline ends came to 8 bases.

The table lists this clone with a few counts. Other DNA sequences of this sample code for an identical CDR3. The rearrangement joins TRBV9 to TRBJ2-5; D possibly corresponds to TRBD2 (6 bases). The CDR3 totals 13 residues. Trimming pared 2 bases from V and 4 bases from J, leaving 9 bases between. From germline, CDR1 is SGDLS and CDR2 YYNGEE. CDR3 residues: CASSVGGRETQYF. CDR3 bases: TGTGCCAGCAGCGTGGGGGGACGAGAGACCCAGTACTTC. Full variable domain (outside the CDR3, taken from reference TRBV9 and TRBJ2-5): DSGVTQTPKHLITATGQRVTLRCSPRSGDLSVYWYQQSLDQGLQFLIQYYNGEERAKGNILERFSAQQFPDLHSELNLSSLELGDSALYFCASSVGGRETQYFGPGTRLLVL.

The chain uses TRBV11-1 and TRBJ2-3; the match to TRBD1 covers 7 bases. Germline V lookup: CDR1 SGHAT, CDR2 FQDESV (reference sequence). The CDR3 contains 14 residues. V lost 5 bases to trimming and J lost 4 bases; unmatched junction nucleotides: 6. DNA for the CDR3: TGTGCCAGCAGCCGACAGGGCTCGGCAGATACGCAGTATTTT. It is translated as CASSRQGSADTQYF.

This clone has more than one count but fewer than ten. This chain joins TRBV7-3 and TRBJ2-7; possibly TRBD1 for D (5 bases). The CDR3 is 14 amino acids. Germline-derived CDR1 and CDR2 are SGHTA and FQGTGA. V lost 0 bases and J lost 5, with 11 bases in between. Here the CDR3 reads CASSLTAGSDEQYF. DNA of the CDR3: TGTGCCAGCAGCTTAACGGCAGGGTCCGACGAGCAGTACTTC.

This clone was seen only a few times. The chain links TRBV9 to TRBJ2-1; the D is unclear. The V end lost 0 bases, the J end lost 3 bases, and 7 bases lay between the germline ends. In germline, CDR1 is SGDLS, CDR2 YYNGEE. The CDR3 runs to 14 residues. The CDR3 DNA reads as TGTGCCAGCAGCGTAGACGGCAGCTACAATGAGCAGTTCTTC. It codes for CASSVDGSYNEQFF.

The chain recombines TRBV6-1 with TRBJ2-3; D is possibly TRBD2 (5 bases). The CDR3 has 17 amino acids. Trimming stripped 1 base from V and 2 bases from J, with 16 bases between. Germline CDR1 reads MNHNS; CDR2 reads SASEGT. Here the CDR3 reads CASSEGFRGFTTDTQYF. CDR3 sequence (DNA): TGTGCCAGCAGTGAAGGTTTTCGCGGGTTTACCACAGATACGCAGTATTTT.

In its sample, this clone was seen a few times. Other DNA sequences in the sample encode the same CDR3. This chain joins TRBV5-1 and TRBJ2-3, with 12 bases that match TRBD2. CDR3 size: 16 residues. CDR1 and CDR2 (germline): SGHRS, YFSETQ. J gave up 1 base and V 0 bases, and 0 bases lay outside the gene matches. Here the CDR3 DNA reads TGCGCCAGCAGCTTGGGACTAGCGGGAGGCACAGATACGCAGTATTTT. Translation: CASSLGLAGGTDTQYF.

The chain couples TRBV5-1 to TRBJ2-1; 13 positions match TRBD2. The CDR3 runs 17 residues. The V gene end was trimmed by 3 bases and the J gene end by 7 bases; junction bases not matched to a gene: 10. Germline values: CDR1 SGHRS, CDR2 YFSETQ. CDR3 loop: CASSSGLAGVWGNEQFF. The DNA of the CDR3 is TGCGCCAGCAGCTCTGGACTAGCGGGAGTTTGGGGGAATGAGCAGTTCTTC.

In this sample, this clone turned up a few times. This chain joins TRBV4-2 and TRBJ2-1; 14 bases line up with TRBD2. CDR1 is LGHNA, CDR2 YNFKEQ, per germline. The CDR3 has 16 amino acids. The ends lost 3 bases at V and 8 bases at J; junction bases unmatched: 6. Here the CDR3 reads CASSQPGLAGDYEQFF. As DNA, the CDR3 is TGTGCCAGCAGCCAGCCGGGACTAGCGGGGGATTATGAGCAGTTCTTC.

This CDR3 is CASSSGAAQRSNTEAFF. CDR3 sequence (DNA): TGCGCCAGCAGCTCGGGGGCCGCTCAACGTTCGAACACTGAAGCTTTCTTT. V gene TRBV5-1 combines with J gene TRBJ1-1; tentative D call: TRBD1 (6 bases). V was trimmed by 3 bases and J by 1 base, leaving 19 bases between them. CDR3 length: 17 amino acids. Germline CDR1 and CDR2: SGHRS and YFSETQ.

There are a few counts of this clone. V and J are TRBV30 and TRBJ2-7; possibly TRBD2 for D (5 bases). Germline V CDR1 and CDR2: GTSNPN, SVGIG (reference sequence). The CDR3 loop spans 15 amino acids. V lost 4 bases, J lost 3 bases, and 19 bases lay in between. The CDR3 DNA reads as TGTGCCTGGACTCGTGACCTAGCACTAGGCTACGAGCAGTACTTC. It yields the protein CAWTRDLALGYEQYF.

The V and J genes are TRBV30 and TRBJ2-7; a weak D match, TRBD1 (6 bases). Germline V lookup: CDR1 GTSNPN, CDR2 SVGIG (reference sequence). This CDR3 is 14 amino acids long. Trimming stripped 4 bases from V and 6 bases from J, with 19 bases between. Here the CDR3 reads CAWTQGQSTVEQYF. In nucleotides, the CDR3 is TGTGCCTGGACGCAAGGACAGTCTACGGTCGAGCAGTACTTC.

The V and J genes are TRBV5-4 and TRBJ2-7; D perhaps matches TRBD1 (6 bases). The CDR3 extends over 16 amino acids. The germline V and J ends were trimmed by 2 bases and 5 bases, with 20 bases remaining between them. CDR1 is SGHNT, CDR2 YYREEE, per germline (reference sequence). The CDR3 protein is CASSFDPWGRGDEQYF. The CDR3 bases are TGTGCCAGCAGCTTCGACCCTTGGGGGCGAGGAGACGAGCAGTACTTC.

This clone was counted between two and nine times. J is TRBJ2-7 and V is TRBV4-3; D is unresolved. Looked up from germline, CDR1 is LGHNA and CDR2 is YSLEER. The V end lost 4 bases, the J end lost 6 bases, and 13 bases lay between the germline ends. The CDR3 is 13 amino acids. CDR3 sequence (DNA): TGCGCCAGCAGCCCGTTGGAGAAAGGCGAGCAGTACTTC. Translated: CASSPLEKGEQYF.

The genes are TRBV6-5 and TRBJ1-2; 10 nucleotides match TRBD1. In germline, CDR1 is MNHEY, CDR2 SVGAGI. CDR3 length equals 15 residues. Trimming took 2 bases from V and 8 from J; bases not matched to a gene: 8. The CDR3: CASSYKWDRGRGYTF. The CDR3 DNA reads TGTGCCAGCAGTTACAAGTGGGACAGGGGACGGGGCTACACCTTC.

Only a few counts were recorded for this clone. V usage is TRBV30 and J usage is TRBJ2-7; D may correspond to TRBD1 or TRBD2 (5 bases each). The ends were cut back, 4 bases at V and 2 bases at J, with 12 bases in the middle. The length of the CDR3 is 13 residues. Looked up from germline, CDR1 is GTSNPN and CDR2 is SVGIG (reference sequence). CDR3 sequence: CAWNPQGPYEQYF. CDR3 sequence (DNA): TGTGCCTGGAACCCCCAGGGACCCTACGAGCAGTACTTC. The full variable domain, rest sourced from reference TRBV30 and TRBJ2-7, is SQTIHQWPATLVQPVGSPLSLECTVEGTSNPNLYWYRQAAGRGLQLLFYSVGIGQISSEVPQNLSASRPQDRQFILSSKKLLLSDSGFYLCAWNPQGPYEQYFGPGTRLTVT.

CDR3 nucleotide sequence: TGCGCCAGCAGCCAAGAGGAGGGGCCTGCCTACGAGCAGTACTTC. Its translation: CASSQEEGPAYEQYF. V usage is TRBV4-3 and J usage is TRBJ2-7; TRBD2 is a possible D gene (6 bases). CDR3 length: 15 residues. Germline assignment: CDR1 LGHNA and CDR2 YSLEER. V was trimmed by 0 bases and J by 2 bases, leaving 11 bases between them.

The rearrangement joins TRBV5-1 to TRBJ2-7, with TRBD1 identical over 9 bases. Germline V CDR1 and CDR2: SGHRS, YFSETQ. After removal of 2 bases from V and 7 bases from J, the junction contained 13 bases not matched to a gene. The CDR3 totals 16 residues. CDR3 loop: CASSLSWTGVLGEQYF. CDR3 sequence (DNA): TGCGCCAGCAGCTTATCGTGGACAGGGGTTTTAGGAGAGCAGTACTTC. Filled out from reference TRBV5-1 and TRBJ2-7, the complete variable domain reads KAGVTQTPRYLIKTRGQQVTLSCSPISGHRSVSWYQQTPGQGLQFLFEYFSETQRNKGNFPGRFSGRQFSNSRSEMNVSTLELGDSALYLCASSLSWTGVLGEQYFGPGTRLTVT.

The chain uses TRBV7-2 and TRBJ2-6; D tentatively fits TRBD1 or TRBD2 (5 bases each). The CDR3 covers 17 residues. CDR1 is SGHTA and CDR2 is FQGNSA in the germline V gene. V was cut by 0 bases and J by 0 bases, with 9 bases left in between. CDR3 sequence: CASSLAGTLSGANVLTF. CDR3 coding DNA: TGTGCCAGCAGCTTAGCAGGGACCCTCTCTGGGGCCAACGTCCTGACTTTC.

This clone was detected a few times. V usage is TRBV4-3 and J usage is TRBJ2-5, with 8 bases identical to TRBD1. Germline-derived CDR1 and CDR2 are LGHNA and YSLEER. V trimming: 4 bases; J trimming: 4 bases; junction bases outside the gene matches: 14. This CDR3 has 17 amino acids. DNA of the CDR3: TGCGCCAGCAGCCGCATCGGACAGGGTCTTCCCGGAGAGACCCAGTACTTC. It codes for CASSRIGQGLPGETQYF.